The 8 T cell receptor beta chains below all came from one sample that was sequenced in a study of response to subunit inactivated influenza vaccine. From the RT-PCR reads, TCRdb called clonotypes with MiXCR, one entry per CDR3 protein. The sample has around 580,000 distinct CDR3 sequences, about 15% seen once. Specimen: PBMCs from blood, collected roughly 12 days after vaccination. Receptor source: a man aged 50 to 59 who received an inactivated influenza vaccine.

The chain carries TRBV30 and TRBJ2-1, with 14 bases lining up with TRBD2. CDR1 is GTSNPN and CDR2 is SVGIG in the germline V gene (reference sequence). The V gene end was trimmed by 0 bases and the J gene end by 0 bases; junction bases not matched to a gene: 7. The CDR3 length is 19 residues. CDR3 in DNA: TGTGCCTGGAGTGTATCGCGACTAGCGGGAGGGAACTCCTACAATGAGCAGTTCTTC. Its translation: CAWSVSRLAGGNSYNEQFF.

The rearrangement joins TRBV29-1 to TRBJ1-2; D call uncertain. V lost 1 base and J 8 bases, leaving 17 bases between the germline ends. Germline CDR1 SQVTM, CDR2 ANQGSEA. This CDR3 has 14 residues. This chain's CDR3 is CSVEGGGDFGGYTF. The CDR3 DNA reads TGCAGCGTTGAAGGGGGTGGGGATTTTGGCGGCTACACCTTC.

This sequence joins TRBV3-1 and TRBJ2-7, with TRBD1 matching 9 bases. The germline CDR1 and CDR2 sequences are LGHDT and YNNKEL (reference sequence). Trimming cost V 4 bases and J 2 bases; bases outside gene matches: 9. This CDR3 contains 16 residues. The DNA for the CDR3 is TGTGCCAGCAGCCGACCCGGGACAGGGCGTCCCTACGAGCAGTACTTC. It translates to CASSRPGTGRPYEQYF.

This clonotype was counted between two and nine times. The V call is TRBV10-3, the J call TRBJ2-5, with D uncertain. With 3 bases removed from V and 1 base from J, the gap between germline ends came to 15 bases. The germline V gene has CDR1 ENHRY and CDR2 SYGVKD. The CDR3 totals 16 residues. The CDR3 DNA follows: TGTGCCATCAGTGAACACGCCGCCATTTCCCAAGAGACCCAGTACTTC. It encodes CAISEHAAISQETQYF.

This clonotype came up a few times. The chain recombines TRBV20-1 with TRBJ2-3; 9 nucleotides agree with TRBD2. V lost 0 bases, J lost 2 bases, and 9 bases stayed unmatched. The CDR3 runs 17 residues. From germline, CDR1 is DFQATT and CDR2 SNEGSKA (reference sequence). CDR3 nucleotide sequence: TGCAGTGCTAGAGAGCCTTTAGCGGGAGTCGACACAGATACGCAGTATTTT. It specifies CSAREPLAGVDTDTQYF.

This clonotype has just a few counts. The V call is TRBV24-1, the J call TRBJ2-1, with 9 bases that match TRBD1. J gave up 9 bases and V 2 bases, and 13 bases lay outside the gene matches. This CDR3 has 17 residues. Germline V lookup: CDR1 KGHDR, CDR2 SFDVKD. Here the CDR3 reads CATSDSLGQGWIGEQFF. CDR3 nucleotides: TGTGCCACCAGTGATTCCCTCGGACAGGGGTGGATCGGTGAGCAGTTCTTC.

This clonotype appeared a few times. This chain links TRBV7-9 with TRBJ1-4; 7 nucleotides align to TRBD1. The CDR3 totals 15 residues. Germline loops: CDR1 SEHNR, CDR2 FQNEAQ (reference sequence). J gave up 5 bases and V 3 bases, and 6 bases lay outside the gene matches. For the CDR3, the DNA is TGTGCCAGCAGCTTCACGACAGGGCCCAATGAAAAACTGTTTTTT. It is translated as CASSFTTGPNEKLFF.

The chain has TRBV7-6 and TRBJ2-3; 8 bases match TRBD2. Germline values: CDR1 SGHVS, CDR2 FNYEAQ. V trimming: 1 base; J trimming: 3 bases; junction bases outside the gene matches: 6. The length of the CDR3 is 16 residues. In DNA, the CDR3 is TGTGCCAGCAGCTTAGGGACGGTAGCGGGGACAGATACGCAGTATTTT. Encoded protein: CASSLGTVAGTDTQYF. Full variable domain (remainder filled in from reference TRBV7-6 and TRBJ2-3): GAGVSQSPRYKVTKRGQDVALRCDPISGHVSLYWYRQALGQGPEFLTYFNYEAQQDKSGLPNDRFSAERPEGSISTLTIQRTEQRDSAMYRCASSLGTVAGTDTQYFGPGTRLTVL.